The entry below gives a single TCR beta chain sequence along with its context. What it binds is unknown. The source of the sample is a study of CD8+ T cells in alopecia areata. Overall study results and limits: Lesional tissue from the scalp (especially in alopecia totalis/universalis) showed higher clonality than normal scalp. Clarity of TCR sharing across patients fell short of that in mice, possibly HLA-related. Normal skin contains resident alphabeta T cells, and these are also sequenced in scalp samples.

Germline V lookup: CDR1 SGHAT, CDR2 FQNNGV. With 5 bases removed from V and 5 bases from J, the gap between germline ends came to 12 bases. CDR3 size: 13 residues. PBMCs provided sorted CD4+ and CD8+ T cells. RNA extraction was followed by reverse transcription into cDNA, which acted as the sequencing template. Sequencing used immunoSEQ multiplex PCR; TCRdb keeps in-frame clones, though not all of them. The sample lists around 100,000 clones; 55% were seen once. The sequence was collected from a human donor in good health. V is TRBV11-2 and J is TRBJ1-2; D might be TRBD1 (6 bases). What was sequenced was CD4+ T cells sorted from blood. The CDR3 is CASSQGSRYGYTF. CDR3 nucleotides: TGTGCCAGCAGCCAGGGGAGCCGTTATGGCTACACCTTC.